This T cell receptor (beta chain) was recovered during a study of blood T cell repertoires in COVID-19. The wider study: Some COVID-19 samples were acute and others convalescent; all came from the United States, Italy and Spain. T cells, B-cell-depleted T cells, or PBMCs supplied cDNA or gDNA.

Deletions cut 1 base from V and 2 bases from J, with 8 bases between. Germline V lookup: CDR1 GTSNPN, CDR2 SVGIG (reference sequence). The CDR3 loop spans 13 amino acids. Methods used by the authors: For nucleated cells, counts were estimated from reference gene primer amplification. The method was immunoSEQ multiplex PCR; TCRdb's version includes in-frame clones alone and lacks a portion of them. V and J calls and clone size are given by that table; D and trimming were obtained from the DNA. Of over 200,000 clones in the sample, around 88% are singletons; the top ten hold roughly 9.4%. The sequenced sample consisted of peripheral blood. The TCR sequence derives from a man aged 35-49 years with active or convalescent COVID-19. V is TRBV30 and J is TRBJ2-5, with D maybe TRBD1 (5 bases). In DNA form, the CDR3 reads TGTGCCTGGAGTGGGCAGGGACAAGAGACCCAGTACTTC. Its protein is CAWSGQGQETQYF.